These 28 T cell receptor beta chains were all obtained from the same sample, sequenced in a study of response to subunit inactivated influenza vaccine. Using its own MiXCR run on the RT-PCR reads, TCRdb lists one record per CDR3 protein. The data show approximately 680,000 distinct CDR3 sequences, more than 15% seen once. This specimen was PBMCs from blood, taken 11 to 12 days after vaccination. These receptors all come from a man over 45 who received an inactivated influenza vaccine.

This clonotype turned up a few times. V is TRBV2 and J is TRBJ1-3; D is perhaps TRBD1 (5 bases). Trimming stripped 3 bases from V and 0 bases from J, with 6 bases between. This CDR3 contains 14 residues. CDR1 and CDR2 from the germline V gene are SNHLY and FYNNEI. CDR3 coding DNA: TGTGCCAGCAGTGATGGGGGCTCTGGAAACACCATATATTTT. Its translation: CASSDGGSGNTIYF.

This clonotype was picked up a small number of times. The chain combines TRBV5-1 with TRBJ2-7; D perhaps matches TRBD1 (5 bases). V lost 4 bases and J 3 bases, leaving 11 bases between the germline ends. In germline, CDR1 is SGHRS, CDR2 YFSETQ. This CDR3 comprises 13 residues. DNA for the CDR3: TGCGCCAGCAGCGAGGACAACCGCTACGAGCAGTACTTC. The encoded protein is CASSEDNRYEQYF.

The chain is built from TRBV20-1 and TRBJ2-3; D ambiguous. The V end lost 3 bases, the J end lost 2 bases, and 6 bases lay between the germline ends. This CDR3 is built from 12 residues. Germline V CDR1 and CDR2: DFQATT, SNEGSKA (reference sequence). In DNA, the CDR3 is TGCAGTGCTAGGCTAGTCACAGATACGCAGTATTTT. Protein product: CSARLVTDTQYF.

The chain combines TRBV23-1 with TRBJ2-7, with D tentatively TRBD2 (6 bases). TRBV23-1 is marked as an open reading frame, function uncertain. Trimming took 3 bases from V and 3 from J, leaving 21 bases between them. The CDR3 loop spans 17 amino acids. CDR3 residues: CASSHGRGGTENYEQYF. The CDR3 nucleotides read TGCGCCAGCAGTCACGGTCGAGGCGGGACCGAGAACTACGAGCAGTACTTC.

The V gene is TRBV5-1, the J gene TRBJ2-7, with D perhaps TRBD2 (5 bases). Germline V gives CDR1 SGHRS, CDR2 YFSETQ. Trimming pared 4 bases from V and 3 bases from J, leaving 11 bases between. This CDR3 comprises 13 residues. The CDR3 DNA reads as TGCGCCAGCAGCCCTTATGAGGGCTACGAGCAGTACTTC. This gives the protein CASSPYEGYEQYF.

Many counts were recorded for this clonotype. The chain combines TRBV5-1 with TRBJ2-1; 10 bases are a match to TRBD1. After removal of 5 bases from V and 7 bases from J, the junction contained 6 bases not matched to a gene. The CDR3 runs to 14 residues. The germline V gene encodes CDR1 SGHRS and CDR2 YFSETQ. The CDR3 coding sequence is TGCGCCAGCAGTGCGGGACAGGGGACGAATGAGCAGTTCTTC. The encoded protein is CASSAGQGTNEQFF.

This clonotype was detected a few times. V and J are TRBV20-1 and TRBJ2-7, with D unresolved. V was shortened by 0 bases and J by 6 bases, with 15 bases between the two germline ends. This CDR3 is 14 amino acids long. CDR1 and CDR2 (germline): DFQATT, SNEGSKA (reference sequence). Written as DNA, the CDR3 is TGCAGTGCTAGAGATGCAGTCGGGCAGCTCGAGCAGTACTTC. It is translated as CSARDAVGQLEQYF.

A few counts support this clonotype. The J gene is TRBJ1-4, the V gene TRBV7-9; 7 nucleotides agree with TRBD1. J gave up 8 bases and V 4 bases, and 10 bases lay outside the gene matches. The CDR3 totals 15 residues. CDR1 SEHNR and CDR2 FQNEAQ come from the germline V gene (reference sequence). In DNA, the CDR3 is TGTGCCAGCAGCTCAGCGACAGGGCGGGGGGAAAAACTGTTTTTT. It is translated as CASSSATGRGEKLFF.

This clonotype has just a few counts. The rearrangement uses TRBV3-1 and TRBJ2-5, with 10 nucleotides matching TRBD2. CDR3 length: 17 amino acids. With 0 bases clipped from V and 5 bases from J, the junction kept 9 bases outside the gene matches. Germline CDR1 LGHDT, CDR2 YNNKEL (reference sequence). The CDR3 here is CASSQDWASGSEETQYF. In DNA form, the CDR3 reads TGTGCCAGCAGCCAAGATTGGGCTAGCGGGAGTGAGGAGACCCAGTACTTC.

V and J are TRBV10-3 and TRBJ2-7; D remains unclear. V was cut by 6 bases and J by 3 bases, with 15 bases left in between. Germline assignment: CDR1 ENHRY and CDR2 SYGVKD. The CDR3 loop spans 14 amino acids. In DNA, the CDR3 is TGTGCCATCAGATCTTTAGCTGCTAACTACGAGCAGTACTTC. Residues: CAIRSLAANYEQYF.

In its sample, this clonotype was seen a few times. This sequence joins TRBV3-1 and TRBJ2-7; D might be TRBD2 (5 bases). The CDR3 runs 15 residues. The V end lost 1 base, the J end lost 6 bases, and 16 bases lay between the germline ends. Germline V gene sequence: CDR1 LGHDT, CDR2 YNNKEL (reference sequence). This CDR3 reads CASSQVTEGFGEQYF. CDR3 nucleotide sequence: TGTGCCAGCAGCCAAGTTACCGAGGGTTTTGGCGAGCAGTACTTC.

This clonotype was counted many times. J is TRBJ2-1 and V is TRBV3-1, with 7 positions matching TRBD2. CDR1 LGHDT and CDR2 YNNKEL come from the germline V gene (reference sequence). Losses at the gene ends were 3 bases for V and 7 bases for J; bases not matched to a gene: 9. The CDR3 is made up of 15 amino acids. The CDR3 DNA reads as TGTGCCAGCAGCCATTGGACTAGAGCTGAAAATGAGCAGTTCTTC. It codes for CASSHWTRAENEQFF.

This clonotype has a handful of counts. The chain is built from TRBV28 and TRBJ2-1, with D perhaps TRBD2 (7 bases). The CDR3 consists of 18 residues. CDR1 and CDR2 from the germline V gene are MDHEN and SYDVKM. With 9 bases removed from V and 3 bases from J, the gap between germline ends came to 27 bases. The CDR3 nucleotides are TGTGCCAGTCTCGGGGACGGCGGGAGCGGGACATACTACAATGAGCAGTTCTTC. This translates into CASLGDGGSGTYYNEQFF.

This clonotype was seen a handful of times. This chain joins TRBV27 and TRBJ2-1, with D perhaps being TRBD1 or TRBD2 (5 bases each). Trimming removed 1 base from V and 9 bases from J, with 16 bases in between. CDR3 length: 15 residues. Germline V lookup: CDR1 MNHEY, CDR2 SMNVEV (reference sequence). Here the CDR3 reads CASSLYGRAGTEQFF. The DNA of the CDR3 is TGTGCCAGCAGTTTATATGGTCGAGCAGGGACTGAGCAGTTCTTC.

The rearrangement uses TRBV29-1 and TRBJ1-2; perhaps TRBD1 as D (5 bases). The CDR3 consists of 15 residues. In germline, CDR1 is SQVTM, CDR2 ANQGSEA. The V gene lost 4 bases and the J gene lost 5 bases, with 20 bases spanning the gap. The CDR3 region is CSVGGTDRSPYGYTF. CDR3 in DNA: TGCAGCGTTGGTGGGACGGACCGTTCCCCGTATGGCTACACCTTC. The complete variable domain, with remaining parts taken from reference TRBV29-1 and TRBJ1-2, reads SAVISQKPSRDICQRGTSLTIQCQVDSQVTMMFWYRQQPGQSLTLIATANQGSEATYESGFVIDKFPISRPNLTFSTLTVSNMSPEDSSIYLCSVGGTDRSPYGYTFGSGTRLTVV.

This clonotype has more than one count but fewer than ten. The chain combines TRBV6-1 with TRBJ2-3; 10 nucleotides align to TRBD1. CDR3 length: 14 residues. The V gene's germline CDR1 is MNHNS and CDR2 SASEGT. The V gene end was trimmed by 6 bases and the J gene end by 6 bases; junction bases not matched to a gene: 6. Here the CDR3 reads CASRTGQGRDTQYF. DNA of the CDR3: TGTGCCAGCAGGACGGGACAGGGGAGGGATACGCAGTATTTT.

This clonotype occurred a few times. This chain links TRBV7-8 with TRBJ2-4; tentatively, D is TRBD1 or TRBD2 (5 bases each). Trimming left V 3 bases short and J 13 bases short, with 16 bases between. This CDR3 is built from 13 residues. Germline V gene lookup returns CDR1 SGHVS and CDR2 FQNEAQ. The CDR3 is CASSFYRDAEQYF. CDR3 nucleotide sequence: TGTGCCAGCAGCTTTTACCGGGACGCCGAACAGTACTTC.

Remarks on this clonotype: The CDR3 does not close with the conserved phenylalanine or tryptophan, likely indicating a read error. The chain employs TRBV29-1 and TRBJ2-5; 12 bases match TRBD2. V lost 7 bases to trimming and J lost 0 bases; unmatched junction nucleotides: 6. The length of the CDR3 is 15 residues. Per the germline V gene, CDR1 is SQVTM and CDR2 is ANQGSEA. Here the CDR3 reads CSATTSGGNQETQYY. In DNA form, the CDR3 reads TGCAGCGCCACTACTAGCGGGGGGAACCAAGAGACCCAGTACTAC.

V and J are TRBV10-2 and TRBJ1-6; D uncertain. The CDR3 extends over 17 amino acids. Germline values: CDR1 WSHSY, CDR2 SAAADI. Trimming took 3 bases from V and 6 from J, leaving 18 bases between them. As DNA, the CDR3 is TGCGCCAGCAGTGATCCGGGCCTCCCCTGGGGTAATTCACCCCTCCACTTT. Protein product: CASSDPGLPWGNSPLHF.

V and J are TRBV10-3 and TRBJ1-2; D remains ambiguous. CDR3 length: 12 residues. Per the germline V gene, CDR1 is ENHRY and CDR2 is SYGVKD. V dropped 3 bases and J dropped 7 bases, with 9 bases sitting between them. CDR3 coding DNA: TGTGCCATCAGTGACATTGGCACTGGCTACACCTTC. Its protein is CAISDIGTGYTF.

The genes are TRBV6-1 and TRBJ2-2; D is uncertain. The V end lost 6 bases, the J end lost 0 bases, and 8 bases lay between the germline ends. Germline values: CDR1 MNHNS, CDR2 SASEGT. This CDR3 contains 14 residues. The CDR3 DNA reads TGTGCCAGCAGGACGGCCGCGAACACCGGGGAGCTGTTTTTT. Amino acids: CASRTAANTGELFF.

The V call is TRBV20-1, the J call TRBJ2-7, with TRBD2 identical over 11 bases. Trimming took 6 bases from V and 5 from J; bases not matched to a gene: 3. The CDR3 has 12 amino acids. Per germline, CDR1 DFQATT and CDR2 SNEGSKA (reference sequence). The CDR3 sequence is CSAPSGRHEQYF. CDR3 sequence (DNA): TGCAGTGCCCCTAGCGGGAGGCACGAGCAGTACTTC.

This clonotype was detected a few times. The CDR3 nucleotides read TGTGCCAGCAGTTTTTTCGCGGGAGGGGGTTACAATGAGCAGTTCTTC. This sequence encodes CASSFFAGGGYNEQFF. The genes are TRBV12-3 or TRBV12-4 and TRBJ2-1, with TRBD2 identical over 9 bases. The length of the CDR3 is 16 residues. V was pared by 3 bases and J by 4 bases, with 7 bases of the junction left unmatched.

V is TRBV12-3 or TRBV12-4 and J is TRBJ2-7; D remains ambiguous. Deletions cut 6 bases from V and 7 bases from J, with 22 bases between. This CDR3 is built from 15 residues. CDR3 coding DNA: TGTGCCAGCAGCCTCTCCCCCGTAGTTCCTCGGGAGCAGTACTTC. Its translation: CASSLSPVVPREQYF.

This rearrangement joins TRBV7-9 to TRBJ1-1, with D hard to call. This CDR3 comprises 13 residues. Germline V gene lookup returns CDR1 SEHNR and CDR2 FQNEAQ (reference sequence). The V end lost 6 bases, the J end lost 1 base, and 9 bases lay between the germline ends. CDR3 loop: CASSHSGNTEAFF. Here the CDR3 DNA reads TGTGCCAGCAGTCACTCGGGGAACACTGAAGCTTTCTTT.

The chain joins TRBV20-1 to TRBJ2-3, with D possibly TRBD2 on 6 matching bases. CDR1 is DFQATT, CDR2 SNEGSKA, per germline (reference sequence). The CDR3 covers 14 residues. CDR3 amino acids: CSGTVGLITDTQYF. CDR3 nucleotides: TGCAGCGGAACAGTGGGACTCATTACAGATACGCAGTATTTT.

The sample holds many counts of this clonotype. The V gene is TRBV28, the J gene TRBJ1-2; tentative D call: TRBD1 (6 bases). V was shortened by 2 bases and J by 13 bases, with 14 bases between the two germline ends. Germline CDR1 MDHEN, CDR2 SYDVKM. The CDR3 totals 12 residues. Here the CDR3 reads CASSLKSGAITF. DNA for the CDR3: TGTGCCAGCAGTTTAAAGTCGGGGGCGATCACCTTC.

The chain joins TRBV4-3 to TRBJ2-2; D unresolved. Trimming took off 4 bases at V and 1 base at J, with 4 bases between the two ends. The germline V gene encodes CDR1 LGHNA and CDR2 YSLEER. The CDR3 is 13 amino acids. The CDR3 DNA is TGCGCCAGCAGCCTTATGAACACCGGGGAGCTGTTTTTT. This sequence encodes CASSLMNTGELFF.